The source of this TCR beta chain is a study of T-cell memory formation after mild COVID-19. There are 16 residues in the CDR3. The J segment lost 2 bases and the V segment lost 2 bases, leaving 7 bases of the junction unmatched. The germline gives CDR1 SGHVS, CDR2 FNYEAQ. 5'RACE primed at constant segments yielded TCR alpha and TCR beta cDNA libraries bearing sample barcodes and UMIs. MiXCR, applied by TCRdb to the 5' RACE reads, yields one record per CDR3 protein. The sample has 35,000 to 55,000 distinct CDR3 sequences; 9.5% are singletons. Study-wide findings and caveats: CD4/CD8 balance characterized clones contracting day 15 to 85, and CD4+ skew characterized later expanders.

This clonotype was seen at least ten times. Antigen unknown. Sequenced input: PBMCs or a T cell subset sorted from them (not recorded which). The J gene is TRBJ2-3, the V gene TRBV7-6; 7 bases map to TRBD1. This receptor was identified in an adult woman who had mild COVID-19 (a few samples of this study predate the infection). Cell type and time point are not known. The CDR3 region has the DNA TGTGCCAGCAGCTTATATAGCGACAGGGTCACAGATACGCAGTATTTT. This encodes CASSLYSDRVTDTQYF.